This T cell receptor beta chain was identified during a study of naive and memory T cell subsets. Germline assignment: CDR1 MGHRA and CDR2 YSYEKL. Trimming cost V 0 bases and J 7 bases; bases outside gene matches: 5. This CDR3 has 15 residues. An equimolar mix of two oligonucleotides served as the beta constant-region primer for TRBC1 and TRBC2. Via MiXCR, TCRdb re-called the UMI-ligation and nested PCR reads, giving one row per CDR3 protein. This sample has 140,000 to 150,000 distinct CDR3 sequences, with about 15% found just once. Sequenced material: naive CD4+ T cells from blood. The clonotype was recovered from a human donor in good health. The rearrangement uses TRBV4-1 and TRBJ1-1; 10 bases match TRBD1. For the CDR3, the DNA is TGCGCCAGCAGCCAAGAGGGACAGGGGTGGGTTGAAGCTTTCTTT. Its translation: CASSQEGQGWVEAFF.